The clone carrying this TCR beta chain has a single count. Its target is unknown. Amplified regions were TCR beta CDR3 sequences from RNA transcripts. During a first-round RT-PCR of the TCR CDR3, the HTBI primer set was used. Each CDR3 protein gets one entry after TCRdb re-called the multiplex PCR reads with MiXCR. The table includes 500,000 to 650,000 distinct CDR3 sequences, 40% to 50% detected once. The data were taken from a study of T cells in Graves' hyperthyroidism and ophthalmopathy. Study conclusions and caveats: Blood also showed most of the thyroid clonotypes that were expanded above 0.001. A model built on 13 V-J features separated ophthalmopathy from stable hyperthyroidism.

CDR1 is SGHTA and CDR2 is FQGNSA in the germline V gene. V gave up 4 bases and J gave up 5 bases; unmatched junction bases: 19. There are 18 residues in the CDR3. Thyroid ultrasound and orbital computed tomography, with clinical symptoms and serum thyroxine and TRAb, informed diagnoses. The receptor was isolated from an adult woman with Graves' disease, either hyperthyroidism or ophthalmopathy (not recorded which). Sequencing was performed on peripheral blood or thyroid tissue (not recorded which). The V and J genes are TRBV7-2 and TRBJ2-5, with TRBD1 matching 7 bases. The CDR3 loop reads CASSSVGRLVRGMETQYF. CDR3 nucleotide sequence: TGTGCCAGCAGCTCCGTCGGCCGATTGGTCAGGGGGATGGAGACCCAGTACTTC. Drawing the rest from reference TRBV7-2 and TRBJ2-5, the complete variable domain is GAGVSQSPSNKVTEKGKDVELRCDPISGHTALYWYRQSLGQGLEFLIYFQGNSAPDKSGLPSDRFSAERTGGSVSTLTIQRTQQEDSAVYLCASSSVGRLVRGMETQYFGPGTRLLVL.